This TCR beta chain was obtained from a study of T-cell reconstitution after alpha-beta-depleted transplantation in children. Whole-study results and caveats: Recipient T cells and thymic progenitors that survived gave rise to the high TCRbeta diversity observed at day 60 in some patients. Several hundred graft clones that had expanded were reportedly the source of alpha-beta T cells about two months after transplant. The authors attributed T-cell counts and diversity one year after transplant mostly to newly produced T cells.

Of note for this clonotype: The target antigen is unknown.

A library of TCRbeta sequences, prepared with unique molecular identifiers, was generated. MiXCR, run by TCRdb on the PCR reads, gives a single entry per CDR3 protein. The sample has 540,000 or so distinct CDR3 sequences; more than 20% are singletons. The CDR3 loop spans 14 amino acids. V was cut by 3 bases and J by 3 bases, with 9 bases left in between. The germline V gene has CDR1 MDHEN and CDR2 SYDVKM. The source is a boy younger than two who had a stem cell transplant for acute myeloid leukemia, so the T cells may come from the graft donor. Sequenced material: PBMCs, mostly from graft donor cells, taken 360 days after TCRalphabeta/CD19-depleted stem cell transplant. V and J are TRBV28 and TRBJ1-5; D unresolved. CDR3 sequence (DNA): TGTGCCAGCAGTTTCCGGGAGTTCAATCAGCCCCAGCATTTT. This encodes CASSFREFNQPQHF. Supplemented by reference TRBV28 and TRBJ1-5, the full variable domain reads DVKVTQSSRYLVKRTGEKVFLECVQDMDHENMFWYRQDPGLGLRLIYFSYDVKMKEKGDIPEGYSVSREKKERFSLILESASTNQTSMYLCASSFREFNQPQHFGDGTRLSIL.